Reported below is one T cell receptor beta chain. The antigen is undetermined. This sample was taken from a study of OX40 agonist ivuxolimab in advanced cancers. Turning to the study itself: The group had a mean age of 60 years, ranged from about 23 to 79, and was 80% to 90% male. Partial response was recorded in three patients: one hepatocellular carcinoma and two cutaneous melanoma cases. Overall study results and limits: At 0.1 to 3.0 mg/kg, clonal expansion of CD4+ and CD8+ blood T cells had occurred by week 6.

Data came from immunoSEQ multiplex PCR; TCRdb stores just in-frame clones and leaves some out. This table holds 15,000 to 20,000 clones, about 89% found once. V lost 0 bases and J lost 2, with 8 bases in between. Per the germline V gene, CDR1 is SGHNT and CDR2 is YENEEA. The CDR3 is made up of 15 amino acids. The gene calls are TRBV11-3 and TRBJ2-1; D possibly uses TRBD1 or TRBD2 (5 bases each). This TCR came from an adult with an advanced solid tumor such as melanoma, head and neck, liver or kidney cancer. The specimen comprised CD4+ or CD8+ T cells sorted from blood, sampled in a trial of the OX40 agonist ivuxolimab. CDR3 region: CASSLERGPYNEQFF. For the CDR3, the DNA is TGTGCCAGCAGCTTAGAACGGGGACCCTACAATGAGCAGTTCTTC.